These 32 T cell receptor beta chains were all obtained from the same sample, sequenced in a study of OX40 agonist ivuxolimab in advanced cancers. Profiling relied on immunoSEQ multiplex PCR, and the TCRdb table lists in-frame clones only, not all of them. The profile shows some 43,000 clones, around nine tenths of them singletons. Sequencing was performed on CD4+ or CD8+ T cells sorted from blood, taken in a trial of the OX40 agonist ivuxolimab. Every receptor here comes from an adult with an advanced solid tumor such as melanoma, head and neck, liver or kidney cancer.

The count of this clone is one. The V and J genes are TRBV7-9 and TRBJ1-4; D possibly corresponds to TRBD1 (6 bases). This CDR3 comprises 15 residues. Germline values: CDR1 SEHNR, CDR2 FQNEAQ (reference sequence). Trimming left V 1 base short and J 7 bases short, with 13 bases between. This CDR3 is CASSLGEGQGEKLFF. The CDR3 DNA is TGTGCCAGCAGCTTAGGGGAGGGACAAGGTGAAAAACTGTTTTTT.

V and J are TRBV6-5 and TRBJ2-7; tentative D call: TRBD2 (7 bases). V was clipped by 5 bases and J by 7 bases, with 18 bases between them. The CDR3 covers 14 residues. Germline V gene lookup returns CDR1 MNHEY and CDR2 SVGAGI. The CDR3 spells CASSRDPGRGEQYF. CDR3 coding DNA: TGTGCCAGCAGTCGGGATCCAGGGAGGGGGGAGCAGTACTTC.

This chain uses TRBV10-3 with TRBJ1-1; 10 bases align to TRBD1. Looked up from germline, CDR1 is ENHRY and CDR2 is SYGVKD. V shed 4 bases, J shed 10 bases, and the junction held 9 bases outside the gene matches. The CDR3 is 14 amino acids. The CDR3 coding sequence is TGTGCCATCAGTGGAGGACAGGGGGAGATACCAGCTTTCTTT. Protein product: CAISGGQGEIPAFF.

This clone was observed once. The V and J genes are TRBV6-4 and TRBJ1-2, with 10 bases fitting TRBD1. Germline trimming cut 8 bases from V and 2 bases from J; bases unmatched to any gene: 11. The CDR3 loop spans 16 amino acids. Germline lookup yields CDR1 MRHNA and CDR2 SNTAGT. The CDR3: CASWAGQGGFNYGYTF. As DNA, the CDR3 is TGTGCCAGCTGGGCAGGACAGGGGGGTTTCAACTATGGCTACACCTTC.

The CDR3 DNA reads TGTGCCAGCAGCTTAGTTATCCAGGCGAATTATGGCTACACCTTC. It encodes CASSLVIQANYGYTF. The J gene is TRBJ1-2, the V gene TRBV7-2; D is undetermined. This CDR3 contains 15 residues. CDR1 and CDR2 (germline): SGHTA, FQGNSA. V lost 1 base to trimming and J lost 5 bases, with 14 bases between them.

The gene calls are TRBV5-8 and TRBJ2-3; the D gene is possibly TRBD1 (6 bases). CDR1 is SGHTS, CDR2 YDEGEE, per germline. The CDR3 is made up of 15 amino acids. With 5 bases removed from V and 0 bases from J, the gap between germline ends came to 13 bases. This chain's CDR3 is CASSSQGASTDTQYF. DNA for the CDR3: TGTGCCAGCAGTTCACAGGGAGCTAGCACAGATACGCAGTATTTT.

A few counts support this clone. This rearrangement joins TRBV7-2 to TRBJ2-7; the D is unclear. This CDR3 comprises 11 residues. Germline CDR1 is SGHTA and CDR2 is FQGNSA. V lost 6 bases and J lost 7, with 10 bases in between. In DNA form, the CDR3 reads TGTGCCAGCAGATCGACTCGGGAGCAGTACTTC. Amino acids: CASRSTREQYF. The whole variable domain, remainder taken from reference TRBV7-2 and TRBJ2-7, is GAGVSQSPSNKVTEKGKDVELRCDPISGHTALYWYRQSLGQGLEFLIYFQGNSAPDKSGLPSDRFSAERTGGSVSTLTIQRTQQEDSAVYLCASRSTREQYFGPGTRLTVT.

In its sample, this clone was seen a few times. The V and J genes are TRBV5-1 and TRBJ2-4; 16 bases are shared with TRBD2. Looked up from germline, CDR1 is SGHRS and CDR2 is YFSETQ. After removal of 4 bases from V and 0 bases from J, the junction contained 4 bases not matched to a gene. The CDR3 spans 18 residues. The CDR3 sequence is CASSTGLAGGIAKNIQYF. The CDR3 nucleotides read TGCGCCAGCAGCACGGGACTAGCGGGAGGGATAGCCAAAAACATTCAGTACTTC.

This clone has just one count. CDR3 loop: CASSISRGPGGYTF. The CDR3 DNA reads TGTGCCAGTAGTATTAGCAGGGGGCCCGGCGGCTACACCTTC. This rearrangement joins TRBV19 to TRBJ1-2, with TRBD1 identical over 8 bases. This CDR3 is 14 amino acids long. With V trimmed by 3 bases and J by 8 bases, 8 bases remained unmatched. CDR1 is LNHDA and CDR2 is SQIVND in the germline V gene (reference sequence).

This chain joins TRBV5-4 and TRBJ1-4; 8 bases are a match to TRBD1. Germline V gives CDR1 SGHNT, CDR2 YYREEE (reference sequence). Losses at the gene ends were 3 bases for V and 6 bases for J; bases not matched to a gene: 4. CDR3 size: 14 residues. CDR3 nucleotide sequence: TGTGCCAGCAGCTATCAGGGGGCGGATGAAAAACTGTTTTTT. Protein sequence: CASSYQGADEKLFF.

The J gene is TRBJ1-1, the V gene TRBV18; 8 nucleotides agree with TRBD1. Germline assignment: CDR1 KGHSH and CDR2 LQKENI. This CDR3 contains 15 residues. The trim removed 0 bases at V and 0 bases at J, leaving 0 bases unmatched. CDR3 sequence: CASSPPTGVNTEAFF. The CDR3 DNA is TGTGCCAGCTCACCACCGACAGGGGTGAACACTGAAGCTTTCTTT.

This chain uses TRBV10-3 with TRBJ1-2, with 10 bases fitting TRBD1. CDR1 and CDR2 (germline): ENHRY, SYGVKD. The CDR3 spans 14 residues. V was pared by 10 bases and J by 4 bases, with 9 bases of the junction left unmatched. CDR3 sequence reads: CASRGTGAIYGYTF. The CDR3 bases are TGTGCCAGCAGGGGGACAGGGGCCATCTATGGCTACACCTTC.

Regarding this clone: Other nucleotide sequences from this sample produce the same CDR3. The chain is built from TRBV6-1 and TRBJ1-4; maybe TRBD1 (5 bases). CDR1 is MNHNS and CDR2 is SASEGT in the germline V gene. The CDR3 runs 13 residues. Trimming pared 11 bases from V and 3 bases from J, leaving 13 bases between. The CDR3 DNA follows: TGTGCCGGCCATAGGGGACCTAATGAAAAACTGTTTTTT. Its protein is CAGHRGPNEKLFF.

The genes are TRBV2 and TRBJ1-3; D is uncertain. The CDR3 has 15 residues. The germline gives CDR1 SNHLY, CDR2 FYNNEI. V was pared by 2 bases and J by 0 bases, with 8 bases between. CDR3 coding DNA: TGTGCCAGCAGTGAATGGGCTAGCTCTGGAAACACCATATATTTT. Residues: CASSEWASSGNTIYF.

This clone came up a few times. The genes are TRBV27 and TRBJ1-5; D call uncertain. V shed 1 base and J shed 4 bases, with 11 bases lying between them. The CDR3 extends over 15 amino acids. Germline CDR1 reads MNHEY; CDR2 reads SMNVEV (reference sequence). The CDR3 DNA reads TGTGCCAGCAGTTTATTGTGGACGGTTAATCAGCCCCAGCATTTT. Translation: CASSLLWTVNQPQHF.

This clone appeared once. The chain carries TRBV5-1 and TRBJ2-3, with 10 bases that match TRBD2. Germline V CDR1 and CDR2: SGHRS, YFSETQ. The CDR3 consists of 18 residues. After removal of 4 bases from V and 0 bases from J, the junction contained 11 bases not matched to a gene. The CDR3 spells CASSLSSTSGASTDTQYF. The CDR3 DNA reads TGCGCCAGCAGCCTCAGCTCAACTAGCGGGGCCAGCACAGATACGCAGTATTTT.

The gene calls are TRBV30 and TRBJ1-5; D possibly corresponds to TRBD1 (6 bases). The germline CDR1 and CDR2 sequences are GTSNPN and SVGIG (reference sequence). Trimming took off 0 bases at V and 7 bases at J, with 13 bases between the two ends. This CDR3 region has 14 residues. The DNA for the CDR3 is TGTGCCTGGAGTGTAAAGGGGGATGGCCAGCCCCAGCATTTT. Translation: CAWSVKGDGQPQHF.

The gene calls are TRBV7-9 and TRBJ2-1; 12 nucleotides align to TRBD2. This CDR3 is built from 19 residues. The V gene's germline CDR1 is SEHNR and CDR2 FQNEAQ (reference sequence). V was pared by 5 bases and J by 4 bases, with 15 bases of the junction left unmatched. CDR3 protein: CASSERGSSGREFYNEQFF. As DNA, the CDR3 is TGTGCCAGCAGCGAAAGAGGTTCTAGCGGGAGGGAATTTTACAATGAGCAGTTCTTC.

In nucleotides, the CDR3 is TGTGCCTGGAACAGGGACACTGAAGCTTTCTTT. This sequence encodes CAWNRDTEAFF. The V gene is TRBV30, the J gene TRBJ1-1, with D maybe TRBD1 (6 bases). The CDR3 runs 11 residues. Germline V CDR1 and CDR2: GTSNPN, SVGIG (reference sequence). Trimming took off 4 bases at V and 3 bases at J, with 6 bases between the two ends.

V usage is TRBV19 and J usage is TRBJ1-3; D is unresolved. This CDR3 has 12 amino acids. Between the trimmed V and J ends, which lost 8 bases and 3 bases, there was a span of 8 bases. CDR1 and CDR2 from the germline V gene are LNHDA and SQIVND (reference sequence). CDR3 residues: CASGVFGNTIYF. In DNA, the CDR3 is TGTGCCAGTGGGGTCTTTGGAAACACCATATATTTT. The full variable domain, with the rest looked up from reference TRBV19 and TRBJ1-3, is DGGITQSPKYLFRKEGQNVTLSCEQNLNHDAMYWYRQDPGQGLRLIYYSQIVNDFQKGDIAEGYSVSREKKESFPLTVTSAQKNPTAFYLCASGVFGNTIYFGEGSWLTVV.

The chain recombines TRBV19 with TRBJ1-1; a weak D match, TRBD1 (5 bases). The germline V gene encodes CDR1 LNHDA and CDR2 SQIVND (reference sequence). The CDR3 spans 13 residues. Deletions cut 9 bases from V and 1 base from J, with 12 bases between. The CDR3: CASTGARNTEAFF. The CDR3 nucleotides read TGTGCCAGCACCGGGGCCCGGAACACTGAAGCTTTCTTT.

The rearrangement links TRBV4-1 to TRBJ2-2, with 8 bases identical to TRBD1. This CDR3 region has 19 residues. CDR1 is MGHRA, CDR2 YSYEKL, per germline. After removal of 4 bases from V and 1 base from J, the junction contained 14 bases not matched to a gene. CDR3 amino acids: CASSPVGQGANWNTGELFF. The CDR3 region has the DNA TGCGCCAGCAGCCCAGTTGGGCAGGGGGCGAATTGGAACACCGGGGAGCTGTTTTTT.

The V call is TRBV6-6, the J call TRBJ1-1, with TRBD1 identical over 7 bases. CDR3 size: 14 residues. V lost 2 bases and J lost 8; bases outside the gene matches: 8. Germline-derived CDR1 and CDR2 are MNHNY and SVGAGI (reference sequence). The CDR3 is CASSYQGGGREAFF. In DNA form, the CDR3 reads TGTGCCAGCAGTTACCAGGGGGGGGGACGGGAAGCTTTCTTT.

The chain is built from TRBV7-9 and TRBJ2-7; possible D gene TRBD1, 6 bases. V was trimmed by 4 bases and J by 0 bases, leaving 10 bases between them. The CDR3 extends over 14 amino acids. Germline CDR1 is SEHNR and CDR2 is FQNEAQ (reference sequence). CDR3 DNA: TGTGCCAGCAGCTCCGACAGGAACTCCTACGAGCAGTACTTC. It specifies CASSSDRNSYEQYF.

This chain uses TRBV5-6 with TRBJ2-3; 8 bases agree with TRBD1. V gave up 2 bases and J gave up 0 bases; unmatched junction bases: 5. The CDR3 consists of 16 residues. Germline assignment: CDR1 SGHDT and CDR2 YYEEEE. The chain's CDR3 is CASSLSGGLSTDTQYF. The CDR3 nucleotides read TGTGCCAGCAGCTTATCAGGGGGCCTTAGCACAGATACGCAGTATTTT.

Notes on this clone: Other DNA sequences within the sample encode an identical CDR3. The chain joins TRBV9 to TRBJ2-1; 7 bases are a match to TRBD2. This CDR3 contains 15 residues. Germline assignment: CDR1 SGDLS and CDR2 YYNGEE. V was pared by 3 bases and J by 0 bases, with 3 bases of the junction left unmatched. CDR3 protein: CASSGSGVSYNEQFF. CDR3 DNA: TGTGCCAGCAGCGGAAGCGGGGTCTCCTACAATGAGCAGTTCTTC.

This chain joins TRBV30 and TRBJ2-7; perhaps TRBD1 as D (6 bases). Germline V CDR1 and CDR2: GTSNPN, SVGIG (reference sequence). CDR3 length: 12 residues. V dropped 3 bases and J dropped 2 bases, with 8 bases sitting between them. CDR3 nucleotide sequence: TGTGCCTGGAGCAGGACAGCCTACGAGCAGTACTTC. Translating it yields CAWSRTAYEQYF.

This clone was counted once. The chain links TRBV6-1 to TRBJ2-5; 7 bases map to TRBD2. This CDR3 has 15 amino acids. Germline V gene lookup returns CDR1 MNHNS and CDR2 SASEGT. The V segment lost 6 bases and the J segment 6 bases; nucleotides outside the gene matches: 13. CDR3 DNA sequence: TGTGCCAGCAGGACCCCGGGGGAGGGAAGAAAGACCCAGTACTTC. This codes for CASRTPGEGRKTQYF.

This clone was observed a single time. The rearrangement uses TRBV9 and TRBJ2-5, with D unresolved. The J call may be incorrect, as the DNA end agrees better with TRBJ2-7. This CDR3 region has 13 residues. Germline CDR1 SGDLS, CDR2 YYNGEE. The CDR3 protein is CASSVVPLGEQYF. CDR3 DNA sequence: TGTGCCAGCAGCGTAGTCCCCCTTGGCGAGCAGTACTTC.

This clone was detected only once. This CDR3 is CASSAKKGGTRLAGELFF. In DNA, the CDR3 is TGTGCCAGCAGCGCAAAAAAGGGTGGGACTAGATTAGCCGGGGAGCTGTTTTTT. The gene calls are TRBV9 and TRBJ2-2, with 8 bases fitting TRBD2. CDR3 size: 18 residues. Trimming at V came to 3 bases and at J to 6 bases, leaving 16 bases not matched to a gene. Germline V gene lookup returns CDR1 SGDLS and CDR2 YYNGEE. The full variable domain, its missing parts supplied by reference TRBV9 and TRBJ2-2, is DSGVTQTPKHLITATGQRVTLRCSPRSGDLSVYWYQQSLDQGLQFLIQYYNGEERAKGNILERFSAQQFPDLHSELNLSSLELGDSALYFCASSAKKGGTRLAGELFFGEGSRLTVL.

The chain uses TRBV4-1 and TRBJ2-1; D might be TRBD1 (5 bases). CDR1 MGHRA and CDR2 YSYEKL come from the germline V gene. This CDR3 contains 15 residues. V dropped 1 base and J dropped 6 bases, with 13 bases sitting between them. The CDR3 is CASSQGQGRVNEQFF. The CDR3, as DNA: TGCGCCAGCAGCCAAGGGCAGGGAAGAGTCAATGAGCAGTTCTTC.

The DNA for the CDR3 is TGTGCCACCAGCGTCCGGGGGCGGCATGGCTACACCTTC. Its translation: CATSVRGRHGYTF. The chain joins TRBV15 to TRBJ1-2; possibly TRBD1 for D (6 bases). The V and J ends lost 5 bases and 6 bases respectively, with 13 bases between them. There are 13 residues in the CDR3. CDR1 is LNHNV and CDR2 is YYDKDF in the germline V gene (reference sequence).